Presented here are 23 T cell receptor beta chains from one specimen sequenced in a study of vaccination and CD4 T cells after COVID-19 (dated by TCRdb to about 2022). The treatment or condition label here, explained by the study, means: approximately 9-day PBMC culture with coronavirus spike peptide pools or control peptides (ViraFEST assay). The library was obtained by PCR. The sequencer was an Illumina iSeq 100. At the Johns Hopkins FTIC core, DNA from the cultured CD4+ T cells underwent TCR sequencing with the Oncomine TCR Beta short-read assay. The public reads were run again by TCRdb, first through fastp at Q25 and then through MiXCR, and only productive beta chains were kept. Entries are consolidated by CDR3 protein sequence, retaining the most common genes and DNA. The sample data list around 21,000 distinct CDR3 sequences, and roughly 50% of these were observed just once. The ten largest clones capture around 17% of the sample.

The antigens of these receptors remain unknown. The sample was CD4+ T cells from blood, cultured in vitro. The source of these receptors is a human donor who had recovered from COVID-19.

CDR3 in DNA: TGTGCCAGCAGTCCCCAATCAAACATTCAGTACTTC. Amino acids: CASSPQSNIQYF. The chain links TRBV6-1 to TRBJ2-4, with D unclear. V gave up 5 bases and J gave up 6 bases, with 8 bases separating them. There are 12 residues in the CDR3. CDR1 and CDR2 from the germline V gene are MNHNS and SASEGT.

This chain joins TRBV28 and TRBJ2-3; D not resolved. CDR1 is MDHEN, CDR2 SYDVKM, per germline. Trimming cost V 6 bases and J 0 bases, with 10 bases left between them. The CDR3 has 14 residues. The CDR3 reads CASRAGVSTDTQYF. The CDR3 nucleotides are TGTGCCAGCAGGGCTGGGGTGAGCACAGATACGCAGTATTTT. The whole variable domain, remainder taken from reference TRBV28 and TRBJ2-3, is DVKVTQSSRYLVKRTGEKVFLECVQDMDHENMFWYRQDPGLGLRLIYFSYDVKMKEKGDIPEGYSVSREKKERFSLILESASTNQTSMYLCASRAGVSTDTQYFGPGTRLTVL.

This chain uses TRBV28 with TRBJ2-7; TRBD1 aligns across 12 bases. Germline V gene data show CDR1 as MDHEN and CDR2 as SYDVKM. V was clipped by 6 bases and J by 7 bases; unmatched bases: 13. The CDR3 is made up of 16 amino acids. CDR3 protein: CASSTASGTGGWEQYF. CDR3 DNA sequence: TGTGCCAGCAGCACTGCCTCCGGGACAGGGGGCTGGGAGCAGTACTTC.

This chain links TRBV19 with TRBJ2-7, with D perhaps matching TRBD1 (6 bases). The germline V and J ends were trimmed by 5 bases and 2 bases, with 10 bases remaining between them. The CDR3 is made up of 13 amino acids. In germline, CDR1 is LNHDA, CDR2 SQIVND (reference sequence). The CDR3 loop reads CASSFGTTYEQYF. In DNA form, the CDR3 reads TGTGCCAGTAGTTTTGGGACAACCTACGAGCAGTACTTC.

This sequence joins TRBV12-3 or TRBV12-4 and TRBJ1-1, with D possibly matching TRBD1 (6 bases). The V gene lost 3 bases and the J gene lost 1 base, with 12 bases spanning the gap. This CDR3 has 15 amino acids. CDR3 protein: CASSLHGRGNTEAFF. CDR3 DNA sequence: TGTGCCAGCAGTTTGCACGGCAGGGGGAACACTGAAGCTTTCTTT.

This clonotype was observed a handful of times. The CDR3 nucleotides read TGTGCCAGCAGCAAAGGAAAGGTCCCTAGCGGGAGTTACGACGAGCAGTACTTC. This translates into CASSKGKVPSGSYDEQYF. The J gene is TRBJ2-7, the V gene TRBV21-1; TRBD2, the table's D call, lacks a check against the DNA. TRBV21-1 constitutes a pseudogene. The CDR3 consists of 18 residues.

The rearrangement uses TRBV5-1 and TRBJ2-5, with D possibly matching TRBD2 (5 bases). Germline CDR1 and CDR2: SGHRS and YFSETQ. Trimming stripped 0 bases from V and 7 bases from J, with 13 bases between. The CDR3 runs to 14 residues. CDR3 nucleotides: TGCGCCAGCAGCTTGGGGACGCCCGAGGGGACCCAGTACTTC. This encodes CASSLGTPEGTQYF.

This clonotype occurred a few times. The rearrangement uses TRBV2 and TRBJ1-6, with D possibly TRBD1 on 5 matching bases. Germline CDR1 is SNHLY and CDR2 is FYNNEI. The CDR3 sequence is 15 residues long. V was trimmed by 1 base and J by 8 bases, leaving 12 bases between them. CDR3 nucleotides: TGTGCCAGCAGTGAAGGGGGCGTATTTGATTCACCCCTCCACTTT. As protein: CASSEGGVFDSPLHF.

The CDR3 nucleotides are TGTGCCAGCAGCTTAAGCGGAGCCCCAGACGGCTACACCTTC. This gives the protein CASSLSGAPDGYTF. The rearrangement links TRBV11-2 to TRBJ1-2, with D uncertain. V lost 2 bases and J 8 bases, leaving 15 bases between the germline ends. The CDR3 contains 14 residues. The germline gives CDR1 SGHAT, CDR2 FQNNGV.

This clonotype was counted only a few times. The CDR3 DNA reads as TGCAGTGCTAGAGATGCAACGGGAGGAGACACAGATACGCAGTATTTT. It specifies CSARDATGGDTDTQYF. The chain employs TRBV20-1 and TRBJ2-3, with 7 bases matching TRBD2. The junction had 8 bases not matched to a gene; V was cut back by 0 bases and J by 2 bases. Per the germline V gene, CDR1 is DFQATT and CDR2 is SNEGSKA (reference sequence). This CDR3 comprises 16 residues.

The J gene is TRBJ2-1, the V gene TRBV6-2 or TRBV6-3; 10 positions match TRBD1. The CDR3 is made up of 19 amino acids. CDR1 is MNHEY, CDR2 SVGEGT, per germline. V lost 4 bases, J lost 1 base, and 13 bases stayed unmatched. Here the CDR3 DNA reads TGTGCCAGCAGTTTTCCGGACAGGGGGGGCGGGAGATCCTACAATGAGCAGTTCTTC. Amino acids: CASSFPDRGGGRSYNEQFF.

This clonotype came up once. The chain has TRBV28 and TRBJ2-2, with D tentatively TRBD1 (5 bases). The CDR3 extends over 15 amino acids. Germline V CDR1 and CDR2: MDHEN, SYDVKM. V was clipped by 6 bases and J by 3 bases, with 14 bases between them. In DNA form, the CDR3 reads TGTGCCAGCAGATTACCCGTAGGGGACACCGGGGAGCTGTTTTTT. Translation gives CASRLPVGDTGELFF.

The chain uses TRBV7-2 and TRBJ2-5; 8 bases are a match to TRBD2. V lost 1 base to trimming and J lost 4 bases; unmatched junction nucleotides: 8. Per germline, CDR1 SGHTA and CDR2 FQGNSA. The CDR3 consists of 16 residues. The CDR3 DNA follows: TGTGCCAGCAGCTTAGTATCCAGCGGGAGTGGAGAGACCCAGTACTTC. Amino acids: CASSLVSSGSGETQYF. Variable domain in full (rest from reference TRBV7-2 and TRBJ2-5): GAGVSQSPSNKVTEKGKDVELRCDPISGHTALYWYRQSLGQGLEFLIYFQGNSAPDKSGLPSDRFSAERTGGSVSTLTIQRTQQEDSAVYLCASSLVSSGSGETQYFGPGTRLLVL.

This clonotype was observed a few times. V is TRBV2 and J is TRBJ1-5; unclear D gene. Germline lookup yields CDR1 SNHLY and CDR2 FYNNEI. The length of the CDR3 is 12 residues. V lost 1 base, J lost 10 bases, and 8 bases lay in between. The CDR3 spells CASSEDKSPQHF. CDR3 sequence (DNA): TGTGCCAGCAGTGAAGACAAGTCCCCCCAGCATTTT.

This clonotype was observed a few times. The chain recombines TRBV7-2 with TRBJ1-5; a weak D match, TRBD1 (6 bases). The V gene's germline CDR1 is SGHTA and CDR2 FQGNSA. The CDR3 has 16 residues. V lost 6 bases and J 0 bases, leaving 15 bases between the germline ends. The CDR3 nucleotides read TGTGCCAGCAGTGGCGGGACACGGTATAGCAATCAGCCCCAGCATTTT. Translating gives CASSGGTRYSNQPQHF. Together with reference TRBV7-2 and TRBJ1-5, the CDR3 gives the full variable domain: GAGVSQSPSNKVTEKGKDVELRCDPISGHTALYWYRQSLGQGLEFLIYFQGNSAPDKSGLPSDRFSAERTGGSVSTLTIQRTQQEDSAVYLCASSGGTRYSNQPQHFGDGTRLSIL.

V is TRBV28 and J is TRBJ1-1; D remains ambiguous. Germline CDR1 reads MDHEN; CDR2 reads SYDVKM. The CDR3 has 14 amino acids. With 1 base removed from V and 0 bases from J, the gap between germline ends came to 6 bases. CDR3 in DNA: TGTGCCAGCAGTTTATTTCGACTGAACACTGAAGCTTTCTTT. Translated, it gives CASSLFRLNTEAFF.

The chain is built from TRBV6-1 and TRBJ2-1; D possibly corresponds to TRBD1 (6 bases). Germline V gives CDR1 MNHNS, CDR2 SASEGT. The CDR3 totals 17 residues. V gave up 5 bases and J gave up 0 bases, with 17 bases separating them. CDR3 residues: CASSPTNRAFSYNEQFF. In DNA form, the CDR3 reads TGTGCCAGCAGTCCAACCAACAGGGCCTTCTCCTACAATGAGCAGTTCTTC.

CDR3 protein: CASSLGPFPAGQETQYF. The CDR3 DNA follows: TGTGCCAGCAGCTTAGGACCTTTCCCAGCGGGCCAAGAGACCCAGTACTTC. The chain carries TRBV7-2 and TRBJ2-5, with a possible D match to TRBD2 (6 bases). This CDR3 is built from 17 residues. Germline assignment: CDR1 SGHTA and CDR2 FQGNSA. V lost 1 base to trimming and J lost 1 base, with 16 bases between them.

The CDR3 region is CASSLAGKSTDTQYF. The CDR3, as DNA: TGCGCCAGCAGCCTGGCGGGAAAGAGCACAGATACGCAGTATTTT. The rearrangement uses TRBV4-1 and TRBJ2-3, with D perhaps matching TRBD2 (6 bases). The germline gives CDR1 MGHRA, CDR2 YSYEKL. V was shortened by 4 bases and J by 0 bases, with 11 bases between the two germline ends. This CDR3 contains 15 residues.

This rearrangement joins TRBV24-1 to TRBJ1-5, with D tentatively TRBD1 (6 bases). CDR3 size: 16 residues. V was shortened by 3 bases and J by 4 bases, with 15 bases between the two germline ends. From germline, CDR1 is KGHDR and CDR2 SFDVKD. The CDR3 nucleotides read TGTGCCACCAGTGATCCCAAGACAGGATATAATCAGCCCCAGCATTTT. Its protein is CATSDPKTGYNQPQHF.

The V gene is TRBV20-1, the J gene TRBJ2-3; 9 bases line up with TRBD1. Per the germline V gene, CDR1 is DFQATT and CDR2 is SNEGSKA (reference sequence). J was trimmed by 1 base and V by 5 bases; bases with no gene match: 7. CDR3 size: 15 residues. As DNA, the CDR3 is TGCAGTGCTGGGGCGAGGACAGGGGGCACAGATACGCAGTATTTT. This sequence encodes CSAGARTGGTDTQYF.

This chain links TRBV6-2 or TRBV6-3 with TRBJ1-5; D is unresolved. Germline V gives CDR1 MNHEY, CDR2 SVGEGT. The V end lost 2 bases, the J end lost 0 bases, and 17 bases lay between the germline ends. This CDR3 is built from 18 residues. In nucleotides, the CDR3 is TGTGCCAGCAGTTACGGGAATAAGGCGGGGTATAGCAATCAGCCCCAGCATTTT. This translates into CASSYGNKAGYSNQPQHF.

The chain combines TRBV11-3 with TRBJ2-7; weak D call: TRBD1 (5 bases). Per germline, CDR1 SGHNT and CDR2 YENEEA. Trimming shortened V by 5 bases and J by 5 bases, and 13 bases separated the two germline ends. CDR3 length equals 13 residues. The CDR3 nucleotides are TGTGCCAGCAGCCTAAGCAGGGTGGACGAGCAGTACTTC. It encodes CASSLSRVDEQYF.